These 15 T cell receptor beta chains were all obtained from the same sample, sequenced in a study of blood T cell repertoires in COVID-19. Clones were sequenced by immunoSEQ multiplex PCR, and TCRdb holds only the in-frame ones, with some missing. The sample has tens of thousands of clones; around 90% are singletons. Sequenced input: peripheral blood. The receptors here all came from a woman of 80 years or more with acute or convalescent COVID-19.

The chain combines TRBV7-2 with TRBJ2-1; D call uncertain. The germline CDR1 and CDR2 sequences are SGHTA and FQGNSA. The CDR3 extends over 12 amino acids. Trimming left V 5 bases short and J 6 bases short, with 8 bases between. In nucleotides, the CDR3 is TGTGCCAGCAGCCTCAACACCAATGAGCAGTTCTTC. Translating gives CASSLNTNEQFF.

This sequence joins TRBV6-5 and TRBJ2-4, with 11 bases fitting TRBD1. Unmatched junction bases numbered 2, after V lost 4 bases and J lost 3 bases. CDR1 MNHEY and CDR2 SVGAGI come from the germline V gene. The CDR3 length is 15 residues. CDR3 amino acids: CASSSGQGDKNIQYF. CDR3 DNA: TGTGCCAGCAGTTCGGGACAGGGGGACAAAAACATTCAGTACTTC.

The CDR3 DNA follows: TGTGCCAGCAGACCCACTCCGCACAATGAGCAGTTCTTC. Translating it yields CASRPTPHNEQFF. This chain connects TRBV12-3 or TRBV12-4 to TRBJ2-1; no firm D call. V dropped 6 bases and J dropped 5 bases, with 11 bases sitting between them. This CDR3 has 13 amino acids.

The chain employs TRBV6-5 and TRBJ2-7; D gene ambiguous. CDR1 is MNHEY and CDR2 is SVGAGI in the germline V gene. The CDR3 contains 14 residues. Trimming pared 5 bases from V and 0 bases from J, leaving 11 bases between. CDR3 in amino acids: CASSPPGISYEQYF. Written as DNA, the CDR3 is TGTGCCAGCAGTCCCCCGGGTATCTCCTACGAGCAGTACTTC.

The gene calls are TRBV6-5 and TRBJ1-2, with D possibly TRBD1 on 6 matching bases. Trimming stripped 6 bases from V and 2 bases from J, with 16 bases between. The CDR3 length is 15 residues. Per germline, CDR1 MNHEY and CDR2 SVGAGI. CDR3 bases: TGTGCCAGCAGCCCCCCCAGGGGCCAAAACTATGGCTACACCTTC. Its translation: CASSPPRGQNYGYTF.

V is TRBV12-2 and J is TRBJ1-5; TRBD1 is the table's D call, not checked against the DNA. TRBV12-2 is recorded as a pseudogene. The CDR3 contains 17 residues. Written as DNA, the CDR3 is TGTGCAAGTCGCTTAGATGGGCCGGGACAGGGAACTCAGCCCCAGCATTTT. Residues: CASRLDGPGQGTQPQHF.

This chain links TRBV2 with TRBJ1-1, with 10 bases lining up with TRBD1. The CDR3 sequence is 16 residues long. Germline assignment: CDR1 SNHLY and CDR2 FYNNEI. J lost 3 bases, V lost 6 bases, and 10 bases had no gene match. Written as DNA, the CDR3 is TGTGCCAGCAGAACGGACAGGGGGTTTGAGGACACTGAAGCTTTCTTT. This gives the protein CASRTDRGFEDTEAFF. The full variable domain, with the rest looked up from reference TRBV2 and TRBJ1-1, is EPEVTQTPSHQVTQMGQEVILRCVPISNHLYFYWYRQILGQKVEFLVSFYNNEISEKSEIFDDQFSVERPDGSNFTLKIRSTKLEDSAMYFCASRTDRGFEDTEAFFGQGTRLTVV.

This chain uses TRBV6-1 with TRBJ2-1; no clear D gene. Per germline, CDR1 MNHNS and CDR2 SASEGT. The germline V and J ends were trimmed by 3 bases and 0 bases, with 9 bases remaining between them. This CDR3 has 15 amino acids. The CDR3 sequence is CASSDWHSSYNEQFF. The CDR3 DNA reads TGTGCCAGCAGTGATTGGCACAGCTCCTACAATGAGCAGTTCTTC.

The chain carries TRBV6-2 or TRBV6-3 and TRBJ1-5; TRBD1 aligns across 10 bases. The V gene's germline CDR1 is MNHEY and CDR2 SVGEGT. Germline trimming cut 0 bases from V and 1 base from J; bases unmatched to any gene: 15. The CDR3 length is 21 residues. CDR3 amino acids: CASSYSPPGTGEGKSNQPQHF. The CDR3 nucleotides read TGTGCCAGCAGTTACTCGCCTCCCGGGACAGGGGAGGGAAAAAGCAATCAGCCCCAGCATTTT.

The V gene is TRBV19, the J gene TRBJ1-5; D may be TRBD1 (6 bases). Germline-derived CDR1 and CDR2 are LNHDA and SQIVND (reference sequence). The ends were cut back, 3 bases at V and 1 base at J, with 16 bases in the middle. CDR3 length equals 17 residues. Here the CDR3 reads CASSMNQRGASNQPQHF. The CDR3 region has the DNA TGTGCCAGTAGTATGAATCAGCGGGGGGCAAGCAATCAGCCCCAGCATTTT. Drawing the rest from reference TRBV19 and TRBJ1-5, the complete variable domain is DGGITQSPKYLFRKEGQNVTLSCEQNLNHDAMYWYRQDPGQGLRLIYYSQIVNDFQKGDIAEGYSVSREKKESFPLTVTSAQKNPTAFYLCASSMNQRGASNQPQHFGDGTRLSIL.

The chain links TRBV7-8 to TRBJ2-7; 9 positions match TRBD1. The CDR3 has 15 amino acids. The V gene's germline CDR1 is SGHVS and CDR2 FQNEAQ. J lost 4 bases, V lost 2 bases, and 6 bases had no gene match. The CDR3 nucleotides read TGTGCCAGCAGCTTAACCGACAGGGGGGCTTACGAGCAGTACTTC. This translates into CASSLTDRGAYEQYF.

This clone was recorded only once. V and J are TRBV28 and TRBJ2-3, with TRBD1 matching over 8 bases. Trimming took 3 bases from V and 6 from J; bases not matched to a gene: 8. This CDR3 spans 15 amino acids. CDR1 and CDR2 (germline): MDHEN, SYDVKM. This CDR3 is CASSLWTGKRDTQYF. The CDR3 region has the DNA TGTGCCAGCAGTTTGTGGACAGGGAAACGGGATACGCAGTATTTT. Looking up the rest from reference TRBV28 and TRBJ2-3 gives the full variable domain: DVKVTQSSRYLVKRTGEKVFLECVQDMDHENMFWYRQDPGLGLRLIYFSYDVKMKEKGDIPEGYSVSREKKERFSLILESASTNQTSMYLCASSLWTGKRDTQYFGPGTRLTVL.

The chain links TRBV11-2 to TRBJ2-7, with unresolved D. The V and J ends lost 1 base and 6 bases respectively, with 13 bases between them. The germline V gene encodes CDR1 SGHAT and CDR2 FQNNGV. The CDR3 extends over 14 amino acids. The CDR3 loop is CASSLAPWASEQYF. The CDR3 DNA follows: TGTGCCAGCAGCTTAGCGCCCTGGGCTTCCGAGCAGTACTTC.

V usage is TRBV6-2 or TRBV6-3 and J usage is TRBJ1-6; 7 positions agree with TRBD1. Germline V gene sequence: CDR1 MNHEY, CDR2 SVGEGT. After removal of 6 bases from V and 1 base from J, the junction contained 3 bases not matched to a gene. The CDR3 is 15 residues long. CDR3 loop: CASSPGQSYNSPLHF. The CDR3 bases are TGTGCCAGCAGCCCGGGACAGTCCTATAATTCACCCCTCCACTTT.

The rearrangement joins TRBV14 to TRBJ1-1; 8 bases line up with TRBD1. The germline CDR1 and CDR2 sequences are SGHDN and FVKESK. The CDR3 is 16 residues long. Trimming removed 4 bases from V and 1 base from J; junction bases left unmatched: 8. The CDR3 bases are TGTGCCAGCAGCCTTCAAACAGGGGGACCGAACACTGAAGCTTTCTTT. Amino acids: CASSLQTGGPNTEAFF. The full variable domain, rest sourced from reference TRBV14 and TRBJ1-1, is EAGVTQFPSHSVIEKGQTVTLRCDPISGHDNLYWYRRVMGKEIKFLLHFVKESKQDESGMPNNRFLAERTGGTYSTLKVQPAELEDSGVYFCASSLQTGGPNTEAFFGQGTRLTVV.